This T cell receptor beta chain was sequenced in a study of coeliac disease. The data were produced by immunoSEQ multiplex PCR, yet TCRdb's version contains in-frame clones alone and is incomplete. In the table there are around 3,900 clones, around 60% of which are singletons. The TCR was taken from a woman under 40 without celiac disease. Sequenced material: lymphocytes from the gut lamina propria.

The CDR3: CASSLSESIHEQFF. The DNA for the CDR3 is TGTGCCAGCAGTTTATCGGAGTCTATCCATGAGCAGTTCTTC. This rearrangement joins TRBV27 to TRBJ2-1; D unclear. This CDR3 has 14 amino acids. V gave up 0 bases and J gave up 8 bases, with 11 bases separating them. Germline CDR1 MNHEY, CDR2 SMNVEV (reference sequence).